The 16 T cell receptor beta chains listed next were all sequenced from one sample in a study of graft-versus-host responses after intestinal transplantation. Profiling relied on immunoSEQ multiplex PCR, and the TCRdb table lists in-frame clones only, not all of them. The sample shows tens of thousands of clones, 80% to 90% of them seen only once. Their antigens remain unidentified. The sample was unstimulated CD8+ T cells sorted from spleen or lymph node cells, taken before transplant. The origin of the receptors is a human donor who was the organ donor for an intestinal transplant.

The chain couples TRBV5-6 to TRBJ2-7; either TRBD1 or TRBD2 may supply D (5 bases each). This CDR3 contains 14 residues. V was trimmed by 2 bases and J by 1 base, leaving 10 bases between them. Germline values: CDR1 SGHDT, CDR2 YYEEEE. CDR3 coding DNA: TGTGCCAGCAGCTTTGGGACGGGATCCTACGAGCAGTACTTC. Translating it yields CASSFGTGSYEQYF.

J is TRBJ2-2 and V is TRBV7-9; 9 nucleotides align to TRBD1. The CDR3 is made up of 16 amino acids. Germline trimming cut 3 bases from V and 7 bases from J; bases unmatched to any gene: 9. The V gene's germline CDR1 is SEHNR and CDR2 FQNEAQ (reference sequence). Written as DNA, the CDR3 is TGTGCCAGCAGCTTCCCGACAGGGGGTTTAGACGGGGAGCTGTTTTTT. It codes for CASSFPTGGLDGELFF.

This chain links TRBV5-1 with TRBJ1-1, with D maybe TRBD1 (5 bases). Trimming took off 2 bases at V and 6 bases at J, with 11 bases between the two ends. Germline V gene lookup returns CDR1 SGHRS and CDR2 YFSETQ. The CDR3 is made up of 13 amino acids. CDR3 sequence (DNA): TGCGCCAGCAGCTTCCGGGGGTTTCCTGAAGCTTTCTTT. Translation: CASSFRGFPEAFF.

The rearrangement links TRBV7-9 to TRBJ1-4; 7 nucleotides match TRBD1. CDR3 size: 14 residues. After removal of 5 bases from V and 7 bases from J, the junction contained 7 bases not matched to a gene. Germline V gives CDR1 SEHNR, CDR2 FQNEAQ (reference sequence). The CDR3 is CASSQGGRSEKLFF. The CDR3 DNA reads as TGTGCCAGCAGCCAGGGGGGTCGGTCTGAAAAACTGTTTTTT.

The chain carries TRBV29-1 and TRBJ2-7; the D gene is possibly TRBD2 (6 bases). This CDR3 contains 16 residues. V was trimmed by 1 base and J by 0 bases, leaving 16 bases between them. The germline V gene encodes CDR1 SQVTM and CDR2 ANQGSEA. CDR3: CSVEGLGTSSSYEQYF. The CDR3 nucleotides read TGCAGCGTTGAAGGACTAGGGACGTCAAGCTCCTACGAGCAGTACTTC.

This chain uses TRBV4-1 with TRBJ2-7; TRBD2 matches at 12 bases. The germline V gene has CDR1 MGHRA and CDR2 YSYEKL. CDR3 length: 15 amino acids. V dropped 1 base and J dropped 2; count of bases not matched to a gene: 0. The CDR3 region is CASSQGLAGAYEQYF. CDR3 in DNA: TGCGCCAGCAGCCAAGGACTAGCGGGGGCCTACGAGCAGTACTTC.

This clone was observed a few times. This chain links TRBV6-5 with TRBJ1-2; 9 bases match TRBD1. The length of the CDR3 is 14 residues. The germline V gene has CDR1 MNHEY and CDR2 SVGAGI. The junction had 0 bases not matched to a gene; V was cut back by 0 bases and J by 4 bases. The CDR3 region is CASSYSTGGYGYTF. The CDR3, as DNA: TGTGCCAGCAGTTACTCGACAGGGGGCTATGGCTACACCTTC.

The J gene is TRBJ2-3, the V gene TRBV27, with 8 bases fitting TRBD2. This CDR3 is 14 amino acids long. Germline CDR1 is MNHEY and CDR2 is SMNVEV (reference sequence). The DNA of the CDR3 is TGTGCTGCGGGTTGGGCGGGGGGCCAAGATACGCAGTATTTT. Protein product: CAAGWAGGQDTQYF.

Here the CDR3 DNA reads TGCAGCGTTGAGTCCGGATCGAGATATGGCTACACCTTC. This encodes CSVESGSRYGYTF. V is TRBV29-1 and J is TRBJ1-2; no definite D call. CDR1 is SQVTM, CDR2 ANQGSEA, per germline. The CDR3 consists of 13 residues. With 3 bases removed from V and 5 bases from J, the gap between germline ends came to 13 bases.

The chain links TRBV27 to TRBJ2-2; TRBD1 might be the D (5 bases). The germline V gene encodes CDR1 MNHEY and CDR2 SMNVEV (reference sequence). The CDR3 spans 19 residues. V lost 0 bases to trimming and J lost 0 bases, with 17 bases between them. The CDR3 sequence is CASSLSGRGPQTNTGELFF. CDR3 in DNA: TGTGCCAGCAGTTTATCGGGTAGGGGCCCACAGACGAACACCGGGGAGCTGTTTTTT.

This clone was seen just once. The chain uses TRBV10-3 and TRBJ2-1; D not resolved. The CDR3 spans 14 residues. Germline-derived CDR1 and CDR2 are ENHRY and SYGVKD. The V end lost 5 bases, the J end lost 0 bases, and 8 bases lay between the germline ends. As DNA, the CDR3 is TGTGCCATCAGTAGGGCTACCTCCTACAATGAGCAGTTCTTC. Protein product: CAISRATSYNEQFF.

The V and J genes are TRBV15 and TRBJ1-5; D remains unclear. V lost 0 bases to trimming and J lost 1 base, with 10 bases between them. Per the germline V gene, CDR1 is LNHNV and CDR2 is YYDKDF (reference sequence). The length of the CDR3 is 16 residues. CDR3 DNA: TGTGCCACCAGCAGAGACGTCCAAAGAAGCAATCAGCCCCAGCATTTT. This gives the protein CATSRDVQRSNQPQHF.

V usage is TRBV5-4 and J usage is TRBJ1-1; possible D gene TRBD1, 6 bases. The CDR3 contains 12 residues. The V gene's germline CDR1 is SGHNT and CDR2 YYREEE (reference sequence). Trimming took off 3 bases at V and 3 bases at J, with 6 bases between the two ends. CDR3 sequence (DNA): TGTGCCAGCAGCTGGACAGACACTGAAGCTTTCTTT. This codes for CASSWTDTEAFF. The full variable domain, its missing parts supplied by reference TRBV5-4 and TRBJ1-1, is ETGVTQSPTHLIKTRGQQVTLRCSSQSGHNTVSWYQQALGQGPQFIFQYYREEENGRGNFPPRFSGLQFPNYSSELNVNALELDDSALYLCASSWTDTEAFFGQGTRLTVV.

The chain has TRBV5-1 and TRBJ2-7; D gene unclear. The V end was cut by 7 bases, the J end by 3 bases, with 17 bases between. This CDR3 has 14 residues. Germline assignment: CDR1 SGHRS and CDR2 YFSETQ. CDR3 DNA: TGCGCCAGCGGCTGGGTCCAGGCCATCTACGAGCAGTACTTC. It codes for CASGWVQAIYEQYF.

Remarks on this clone: This sample includes further DNA sequences coding for the same CDR3. The chain joins TRBV4-1 to TRBJ2-7, with no clear D. Germline loops: CDR1 MGHRA, CDR2 YSYEKL. V shed 0 bases and J shed 1 base, with 16 bases lying between them. The CDR3 consists of 17 residues. The DNA of the CDR3 is TGCGCCAGCAGCCAAGATAGCCCTCTGAGGCTTTCCTACGAGCAGTACTTC. Residues: CASSQDSPLRLSYEQYF.

This chain links TRBV6-1 with TRBJ1-2; D is ambiguous. Between the trimmed V and J ends, which lost 6 bases and 4 bases, there was a span of 9 bases. The CDR3 has 12 amino acids. Germline V lookup: CDR1 MNHNS, CDR2 SASEGT. CDR3 residues: CASSARTYGYTF. The CDR3 DNA follows: TGTGCCAGCAGCGCCCGGACCTATGGCTACACCTTC.